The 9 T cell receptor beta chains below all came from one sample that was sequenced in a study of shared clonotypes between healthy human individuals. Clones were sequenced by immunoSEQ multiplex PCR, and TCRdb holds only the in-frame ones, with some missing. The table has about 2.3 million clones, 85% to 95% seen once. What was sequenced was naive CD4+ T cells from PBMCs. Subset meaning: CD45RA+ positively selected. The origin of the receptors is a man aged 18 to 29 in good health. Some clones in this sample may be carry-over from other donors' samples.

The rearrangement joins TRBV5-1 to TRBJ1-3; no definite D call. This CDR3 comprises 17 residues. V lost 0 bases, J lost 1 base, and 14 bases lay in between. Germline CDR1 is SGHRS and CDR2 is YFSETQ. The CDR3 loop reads CASSLEHRTPSGNTIYF. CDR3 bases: TGCGCCAGCAGCTTGGAGCACAGAACACCGTCTGGAAACACCATATATTTT. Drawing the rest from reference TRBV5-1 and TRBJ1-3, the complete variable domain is KAGVTQTPRYLIKTRGQQVTLSCSPISGHRSVSWYQQTPGQGLQFLFEYFSETQRNKGNFPGRFSGRQFSNSRSEMNVSTLELGDSALYLCASSLEHRTPSGNTIYFGEGSWLTVV.

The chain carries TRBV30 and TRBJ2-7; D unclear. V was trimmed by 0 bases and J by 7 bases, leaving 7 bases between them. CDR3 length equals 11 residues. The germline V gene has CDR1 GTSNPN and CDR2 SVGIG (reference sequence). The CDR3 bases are TGTGCCTGGAGTGTAGAGTCAGAGCAGTACTTC. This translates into CAWSVESEQYF.

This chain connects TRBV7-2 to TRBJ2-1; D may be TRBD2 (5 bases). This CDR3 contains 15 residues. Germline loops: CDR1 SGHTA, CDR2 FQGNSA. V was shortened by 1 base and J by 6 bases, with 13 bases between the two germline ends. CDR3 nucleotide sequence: TGTGCCAGCAGCTTAGATCGGCTTAGCGTCAATGAGCAGTTCTTC. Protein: CASSLDRLSVNEQFF.

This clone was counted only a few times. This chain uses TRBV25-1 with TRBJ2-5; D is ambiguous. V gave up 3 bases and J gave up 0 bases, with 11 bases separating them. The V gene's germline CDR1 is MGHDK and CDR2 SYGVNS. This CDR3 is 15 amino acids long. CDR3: CASSDPAINQETQYF. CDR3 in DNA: TGTGCCAGCAGTGACCCAGCGATAAACCAAGAGACCCAGTACTTC.

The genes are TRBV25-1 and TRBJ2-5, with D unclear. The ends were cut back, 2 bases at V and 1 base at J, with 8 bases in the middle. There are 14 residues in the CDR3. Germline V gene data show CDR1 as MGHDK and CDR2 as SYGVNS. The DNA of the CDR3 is TGTGCCAGCAGTGAACCCCACACCCAAGAGACCCAGTACTTC. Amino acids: CASSEPHTQETQYF. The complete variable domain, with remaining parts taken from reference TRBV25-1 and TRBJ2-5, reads EADIYQTPRYLVIGTGKKITLECSQTMGHDKMYWYQQDPGMELHLIHYSYGVNSTEKGDLSSESTVSRIRTEHFPLTLESARPSHTSQYLCASSEPHTQETQYFGPGTRLLVL.

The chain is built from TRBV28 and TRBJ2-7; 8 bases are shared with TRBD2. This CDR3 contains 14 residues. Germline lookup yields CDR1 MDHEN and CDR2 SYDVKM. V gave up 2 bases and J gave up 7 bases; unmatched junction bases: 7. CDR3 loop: CASSLLSGIVEQYF. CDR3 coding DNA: TGTGCCAGCAGTTTACTTAGCGGGATTGTGGAGCAGTACTTC.

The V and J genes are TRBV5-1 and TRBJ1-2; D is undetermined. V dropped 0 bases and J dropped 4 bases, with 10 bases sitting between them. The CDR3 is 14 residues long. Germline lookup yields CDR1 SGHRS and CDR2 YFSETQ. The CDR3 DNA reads TGCGCCAGCAGCTTGGAGACGGAGTCCTATGGCTACACCTTC. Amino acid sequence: CASSLETESYGYTF.

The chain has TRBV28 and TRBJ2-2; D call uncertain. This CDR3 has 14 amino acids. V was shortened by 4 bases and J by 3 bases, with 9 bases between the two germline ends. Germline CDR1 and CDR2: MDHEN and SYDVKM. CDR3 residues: CASSWRSYTGELFF. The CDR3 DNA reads TGTGCCAGCAGTTGGCGGAGTTACACCGGGGAGCTGTTTTTT. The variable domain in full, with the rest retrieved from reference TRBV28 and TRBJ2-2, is DVKVTQSSRYLVKRTGEKVFLECVQDMDHENMFWYRQDPGLGLRLIYFSYDVKMKEKGDIPEGYSVSREKKERFSLILESASTNQTSMYLCASSWRSYTGELFFGEGSRLTVL.

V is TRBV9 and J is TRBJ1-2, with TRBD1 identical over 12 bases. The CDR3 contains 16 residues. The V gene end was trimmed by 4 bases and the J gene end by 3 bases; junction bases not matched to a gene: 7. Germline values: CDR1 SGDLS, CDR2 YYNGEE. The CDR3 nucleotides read TGTGCCAGCAGCCCCCGGGGACAGGGGGCTGACTATGGCTACACCTTC. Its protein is CASSPRGQGADYGYTF.